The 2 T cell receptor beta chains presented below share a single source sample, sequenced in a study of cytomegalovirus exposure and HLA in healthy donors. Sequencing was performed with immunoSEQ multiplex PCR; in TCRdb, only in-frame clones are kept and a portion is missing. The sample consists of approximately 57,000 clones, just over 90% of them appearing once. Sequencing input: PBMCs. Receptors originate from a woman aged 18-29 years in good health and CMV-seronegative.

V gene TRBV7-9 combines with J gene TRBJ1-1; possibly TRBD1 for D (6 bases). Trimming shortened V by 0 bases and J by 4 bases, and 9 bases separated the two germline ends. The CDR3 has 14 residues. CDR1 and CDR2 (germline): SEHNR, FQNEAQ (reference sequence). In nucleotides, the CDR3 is TGTGCCAGCAGCTTAGCTGGCAGGGGCACTGAAGCTTTCTTT. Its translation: CASSLAGRGTEAFF. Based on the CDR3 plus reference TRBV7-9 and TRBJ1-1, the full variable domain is DTGVSQNPRHKITKRGQNVTFRCDPISEHNRLYWYRQTLGQGPEFLTYFQNEAQLEKSRLLSDRFSAERPKGSFSTLEIQRTEQGDSAMYLCASSLAGRGTEAFFGQGTRLTVV.

The CDR3 loop reads CASSVGRSSYEQYF. The CDR3 bases are TGTGCCAGCAGCGTAGGTAGGAGCTCCTACGAGCAGTACTTC. The genes are TRBV9 and TRBJ2-7; D unresolved. This CDR3 is 14 amino acids long. V shed 0 bases and J shed 0 bases, with 7 bases lying between them. Looked up from germline, CDR1 is SGDLS and CDR2 is YYNGEE.